Here is one T cell receptor beta chain with its context. This sample is part of a study of blood T cell repertoires in COVID-19. Study summary: Acute and convalescent COVID-19 specimens originated in the United States, Italy and Spain. Nucleic acid was either cDNA or gDNA, and it came from T cells, B-cell-depleted T cells, or PBMCs.

Looked up from germline, CDR1 is SGHVS and CDR2 is FNYEAQ. V lost 9 bases to trimming and J lost 0 bases, with 22 bases between them. CDR3 size: 17 residues. Per the original data handling: By means of reference gene primer amplification, nucleated cell counts were estimated. TCRdb keeps only in-frame clones here, not all; method: immunoSEQ multiplex PCR. V and J calls and clone size are given by that table; D and trimming were obtained from the DNA. The table has roughly 300,000 clones, around 90% seen once. The source of this sequence is a man between 18 and 35 years old with active or convalescent COVID-19. The specimen sequenced was peripheral blood. The chain has TRBV7-6 and TRBJ2-3; D perhaps matches TRBD1 (5 bases). The CDR3 DNA sequence: TGTGCCAGTATAAGGCTCCAGGGCTCATTTAGCACAGATACGCAGTATTTT. The encoded protein is CASIRLQGSFSTDTQYF.